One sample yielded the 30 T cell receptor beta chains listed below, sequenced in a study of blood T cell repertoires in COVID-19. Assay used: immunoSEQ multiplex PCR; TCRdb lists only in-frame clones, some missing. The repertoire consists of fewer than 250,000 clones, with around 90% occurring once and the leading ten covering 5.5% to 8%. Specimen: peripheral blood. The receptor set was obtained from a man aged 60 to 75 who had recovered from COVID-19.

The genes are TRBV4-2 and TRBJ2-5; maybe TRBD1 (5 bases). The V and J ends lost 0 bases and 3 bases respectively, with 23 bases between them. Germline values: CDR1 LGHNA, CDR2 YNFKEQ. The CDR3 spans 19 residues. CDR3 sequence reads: CASSQDPLNQGLSKETQYF. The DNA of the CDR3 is TGTGCCAGCAGCCAAGATCCCCTCAATCAGGGCCTGAGTAAAGAGACCCAGTACTTC.

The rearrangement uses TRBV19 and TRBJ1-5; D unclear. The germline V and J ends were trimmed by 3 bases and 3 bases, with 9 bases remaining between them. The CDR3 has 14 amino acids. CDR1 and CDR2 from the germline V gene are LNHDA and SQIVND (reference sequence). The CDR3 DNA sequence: TGTGCCAGTAGTATCCGGGGTTTCAATCAGCCCCAGCATTTT. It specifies CASSIRGFNQPQHF.

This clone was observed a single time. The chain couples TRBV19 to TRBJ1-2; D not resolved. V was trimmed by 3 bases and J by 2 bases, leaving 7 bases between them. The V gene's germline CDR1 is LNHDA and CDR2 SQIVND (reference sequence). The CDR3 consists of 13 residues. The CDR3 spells CASSMLDNYGYTF. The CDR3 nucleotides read TGTGCCAGTAGTATGCTAGACAACTATGGCTACACCTTC.

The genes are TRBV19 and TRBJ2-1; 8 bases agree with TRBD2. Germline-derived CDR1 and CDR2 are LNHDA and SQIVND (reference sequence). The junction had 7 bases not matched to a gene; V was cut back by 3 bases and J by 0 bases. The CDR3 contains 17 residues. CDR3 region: CASSISGGGFSYNEQFF. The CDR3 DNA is TGTGCCAGTAGTATTAGTGGCGGGGGGTTCTCCTACAATGAGCAGTTCTTC.

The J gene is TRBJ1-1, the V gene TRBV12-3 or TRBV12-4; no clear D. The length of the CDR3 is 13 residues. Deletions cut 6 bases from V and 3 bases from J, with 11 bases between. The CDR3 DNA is TGTGCCAGCAGCTCCCAGAGGTACACTGAAGCTTTCTTT. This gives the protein CASSSQRYTEAFF.

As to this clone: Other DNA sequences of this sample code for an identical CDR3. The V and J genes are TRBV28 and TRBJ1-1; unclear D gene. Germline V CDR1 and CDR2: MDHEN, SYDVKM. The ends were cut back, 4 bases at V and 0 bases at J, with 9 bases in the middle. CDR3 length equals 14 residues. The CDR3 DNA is TGTGCCAGCAGTTCCCCACCTATGAACACTGAAGCTTTCTTT. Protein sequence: CASSSPPMNTEAFF.

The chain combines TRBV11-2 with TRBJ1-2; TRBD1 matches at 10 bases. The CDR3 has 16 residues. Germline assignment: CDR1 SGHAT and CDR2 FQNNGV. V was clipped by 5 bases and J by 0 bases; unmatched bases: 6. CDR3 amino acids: CASSLSGTGANYGYTF. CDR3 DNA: TGTGCCAGCAGCCTCTCCGGGACAGGGGCTAACTATGGCTACACCTTC. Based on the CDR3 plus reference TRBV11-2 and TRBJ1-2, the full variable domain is EAGVAQSPRYKIIEKRQSVAFWCNPISGHATLYWYQQILGQGPKLLIQFQNNGVVDDSQLPKDRFSAERLKGVDSTLKIQPAKLEDSAVYLCASSLSGTGANYGYTFGSGTRLTVV.

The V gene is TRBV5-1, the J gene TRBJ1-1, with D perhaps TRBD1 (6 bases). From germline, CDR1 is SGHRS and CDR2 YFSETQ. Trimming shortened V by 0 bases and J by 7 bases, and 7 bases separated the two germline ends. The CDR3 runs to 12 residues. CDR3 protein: CASSLDRVEAFF. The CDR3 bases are TGCGCCAGCAGCTTGGACAGGGTTGAAGCTTTCTTT.

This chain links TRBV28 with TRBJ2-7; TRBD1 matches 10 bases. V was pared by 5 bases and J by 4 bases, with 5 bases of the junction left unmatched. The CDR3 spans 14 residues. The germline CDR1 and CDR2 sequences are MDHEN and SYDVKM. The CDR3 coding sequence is TGTGCCAGCAGTAGGGGACAGGGGCTATACGAGCAGTACTTC. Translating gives CASSRGQGLYEQYF.

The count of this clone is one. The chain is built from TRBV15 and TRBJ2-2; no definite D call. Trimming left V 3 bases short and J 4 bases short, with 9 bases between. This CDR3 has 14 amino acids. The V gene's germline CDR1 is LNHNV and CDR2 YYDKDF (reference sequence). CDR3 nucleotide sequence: TGTGCCACCAGCAGCCCCGACTTCACCGGGGAGCTGTTTTTT. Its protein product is CATSSPDFTGELFF.

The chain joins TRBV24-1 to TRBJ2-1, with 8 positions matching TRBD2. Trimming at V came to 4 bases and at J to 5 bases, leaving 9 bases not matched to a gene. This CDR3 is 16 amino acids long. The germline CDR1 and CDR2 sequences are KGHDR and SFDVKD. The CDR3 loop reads CATSDPSGGGHNEQFF. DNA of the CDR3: TGTGCCACCAGTGACCCCAGCGGGGGAGGGCACAATGAGCAGTTCTTC.

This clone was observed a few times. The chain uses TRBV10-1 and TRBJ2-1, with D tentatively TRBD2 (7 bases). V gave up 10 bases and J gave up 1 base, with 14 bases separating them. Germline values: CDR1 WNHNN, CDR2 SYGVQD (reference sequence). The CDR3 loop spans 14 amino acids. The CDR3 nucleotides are TGCGCCACCGTTGGGAGGGGGTCCTACAATGAGCAGTTCTTC. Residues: CATVGRGSYNEQFF.

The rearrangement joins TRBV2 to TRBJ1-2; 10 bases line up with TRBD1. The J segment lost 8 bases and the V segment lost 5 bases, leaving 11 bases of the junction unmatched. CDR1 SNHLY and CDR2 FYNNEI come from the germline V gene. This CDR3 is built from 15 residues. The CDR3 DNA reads TGTGCCAGCAGTTTCTTTTCCGGGACAGGGGTCGGCTACACCTTC. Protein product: CASSFFSGTGVGYTF.

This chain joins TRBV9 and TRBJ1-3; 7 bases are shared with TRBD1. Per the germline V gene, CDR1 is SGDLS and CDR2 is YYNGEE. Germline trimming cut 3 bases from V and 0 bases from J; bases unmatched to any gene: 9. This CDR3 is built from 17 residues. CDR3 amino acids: CASSAKRQGTSGNTIYF. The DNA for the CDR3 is TGTGCCAGCAGCGCCAAGAGACAGGGTACCTCTGGAAACACCATATATTTT.

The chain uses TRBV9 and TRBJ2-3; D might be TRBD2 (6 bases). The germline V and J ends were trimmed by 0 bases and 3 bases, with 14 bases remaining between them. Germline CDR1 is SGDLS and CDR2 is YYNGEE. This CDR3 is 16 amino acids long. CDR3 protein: CASSVVGEVATDTQYF. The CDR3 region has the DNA TGTGCCAGCAGCGTAGTCGGGGAGGTCGCTACAGATACGCAGTATTTT.

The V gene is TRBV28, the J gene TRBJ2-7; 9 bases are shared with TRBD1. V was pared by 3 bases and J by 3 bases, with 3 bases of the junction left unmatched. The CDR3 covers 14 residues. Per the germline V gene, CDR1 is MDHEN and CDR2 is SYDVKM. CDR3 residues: CASSFLDRGYEQYF. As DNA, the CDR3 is TGTGCCAGCAGTTTTTTGGACAGGGGCTACGAGCAGTACTTC.

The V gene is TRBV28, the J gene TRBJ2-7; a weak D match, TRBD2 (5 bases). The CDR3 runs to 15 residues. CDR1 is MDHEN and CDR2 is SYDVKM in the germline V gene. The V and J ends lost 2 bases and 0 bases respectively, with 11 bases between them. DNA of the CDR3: TGTGCCAGCAGTTTAAGGACTGGGAGCTCCTACGAGCAGTACTTC. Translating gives CASSLRTGSSYEQYF.

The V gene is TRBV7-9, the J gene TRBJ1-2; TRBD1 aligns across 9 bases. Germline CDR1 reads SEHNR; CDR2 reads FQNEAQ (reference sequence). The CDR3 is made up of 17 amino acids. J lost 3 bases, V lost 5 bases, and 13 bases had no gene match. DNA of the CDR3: TGTGCCAGCAGCCCGTTTTTTGGGACAGGGAACGACTATGGCTACACCTTC. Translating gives CASSPFFGTGNDYGYTF. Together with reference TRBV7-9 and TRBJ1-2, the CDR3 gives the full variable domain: DTGVSQNPRHKITKRGQNVTFRCDPISEHNRLYWYRQTLGQGPEFLTYFQNEAQLEKSRLLSDRFSAERPKGSFSTLEIQRTEQGDSAMYLCASSPFFGTGNDYGYTFGSGTRLTVV.

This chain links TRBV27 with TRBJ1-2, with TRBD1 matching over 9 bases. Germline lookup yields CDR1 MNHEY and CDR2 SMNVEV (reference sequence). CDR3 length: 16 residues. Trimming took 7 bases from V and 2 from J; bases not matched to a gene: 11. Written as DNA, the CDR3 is TGTGCCAGCAATCAAGGGGGGACAGGGTTAAACTATGGCTACACCTTC. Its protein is CASNQGGTGLNYGYTF.

The CDR3 region has the DNA TGTGCCAGCAGTCGGACAGGGGGATCAAACATTCAGTACTTC. Translation gives CASSRTGGSNIQYF. The chain links TRBV6-5 to TRBJ2-4, with 10 bases matching TRBD1. Germline CDR1 MNHEY, CDR2 SVGAGI. The trim removed 5 bases at V and 6 bases at J, leaving 4 bases unmatched. The CDR3 has 14 amino acids.

In DNA form, the CDR3 reads TGTGCCAGCAGTCTACGGGAGGGCACTGAAGCTTTCTTT. It is translated as CASSLREGTEAFF. This chain uses TRBV12-3 or TRBV12-4 with TRBJ1-1, with D unclear. V was shortened by 5 bases and J by 4 bases, with 11 bases between the two germline ends. The CDR3 covers 13 residues.

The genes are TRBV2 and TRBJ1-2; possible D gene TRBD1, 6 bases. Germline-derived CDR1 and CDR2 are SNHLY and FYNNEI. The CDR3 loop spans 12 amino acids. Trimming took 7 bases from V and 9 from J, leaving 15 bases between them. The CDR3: CASILQGSSYTF. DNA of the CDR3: TGTGCCAGCATCCTACAGGGTTCTAGCTACACCTTC.

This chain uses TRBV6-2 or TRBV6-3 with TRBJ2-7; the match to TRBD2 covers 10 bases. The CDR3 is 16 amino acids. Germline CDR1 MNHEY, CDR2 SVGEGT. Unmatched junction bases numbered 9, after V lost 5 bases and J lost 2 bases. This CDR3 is CASSRLTSGIPYEQYF. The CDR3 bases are TGTGCCAGCAGTCGCCTCACTAGCGGGATCCCCTACGAGCAGTACTTC.

The CDR3 protein is CASSLMGEGPSTQYF. The CDR3 DNA reads TGTGCCAGCAGCTTGATGGGGGAGGGCCCATCGACCCAGTACTTC. V gene TRBV5-4 combines with J gene TRBJ2-5; 7 nucleotides line up with TRBD2. V gave up 1 base and J gave up 7 bases; unmatched junction bases: 10. The CDR3 sequence is 15 residues long. Germline V gene data show CDR1 as SGHNT and CDR2 as YYREEE (reference sequence).

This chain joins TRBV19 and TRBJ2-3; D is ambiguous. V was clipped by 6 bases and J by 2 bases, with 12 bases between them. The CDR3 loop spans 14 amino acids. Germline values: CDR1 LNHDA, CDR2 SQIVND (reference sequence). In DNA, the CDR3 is TGTGCCAGTAGAGTTAGAGGTGTCACAGATACGCAGTATTTT. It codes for CASRVRGVTDTQYF.

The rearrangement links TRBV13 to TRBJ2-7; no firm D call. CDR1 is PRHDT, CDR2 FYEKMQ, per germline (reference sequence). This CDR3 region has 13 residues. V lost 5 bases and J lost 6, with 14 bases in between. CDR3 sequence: CASSPRQVGEQYF. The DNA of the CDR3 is TGTGCCAGCAGCCCGCGACAAGTCGGCGAGCAGTACTTC.

The CDR3 bases are TGTGCCAGCAGCTTGGGGGCTGCGAACACCGGGGAGCTGTTTTTT. Its translation: CASSLGAANTGELFF. The chain is built from TRBV5-5 and TRBJ2-2; D call uncertain. V lost 0 bases to trimming and J lost 0 bases, with 6 bases between them. The germline V gene has CDR1 SGHKS and CDR2 YYEKEE (reference sequence). This CDR3 region has 15 residues.

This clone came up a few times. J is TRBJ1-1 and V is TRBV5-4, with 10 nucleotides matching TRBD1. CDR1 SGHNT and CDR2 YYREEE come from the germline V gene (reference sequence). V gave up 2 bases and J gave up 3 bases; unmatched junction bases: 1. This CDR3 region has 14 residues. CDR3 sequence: CASSFGTGDTEAFF. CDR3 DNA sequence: TGTGCCAGCAGCTTCGGGACAGGGGACACTGAAGCTTTCTTT.

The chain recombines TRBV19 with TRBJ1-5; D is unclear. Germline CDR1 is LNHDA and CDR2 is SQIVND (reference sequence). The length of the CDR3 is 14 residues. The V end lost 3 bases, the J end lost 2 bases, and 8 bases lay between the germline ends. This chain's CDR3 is CASSILAGNQPQHF. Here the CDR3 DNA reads TGTGCCAGTAGTATTTTGGCAGGCAATCAGCCCCAGCATTTT.

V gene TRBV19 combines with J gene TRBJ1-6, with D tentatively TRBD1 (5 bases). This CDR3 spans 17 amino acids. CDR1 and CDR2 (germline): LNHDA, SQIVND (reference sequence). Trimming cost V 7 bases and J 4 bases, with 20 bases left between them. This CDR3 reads CASKEGIVNPYNSPLHF. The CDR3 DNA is TGTGCCAGTAAGGAGGGGATCGTCAATCCTTATAATTCACCCCTCCACTTT.